This paragraph covers one T cell receptor (beta chain) sequence. Its antigen is unknown. Per-base quality was not reported, and no clone a single base away is much larger than it. The germline V gene sets CDR1 to SGHRS and CDR2 to YFSETQ. V and J are truncated by 7 bases and 7 bases respectively, leaving an intervening sequence of 18 bases. Taken from cysteine to phenylalanine, the CDR3 has 13 residues. The DNA shown is the 39-base CDR3, in frame from base 1. Using the deep immunoSEQ assay, TCR CDR3 regions were amplified from genomic DNA by multiplex PCR. Genomic DNA extracted from each cell subset was distributed evenly over all wells of several immunoSEQ 96-well plates, and each plate served as one replicate. For unsorted PBMC, approximately 300 ng of genomic DNA, equivalent to about 30,000 T cell genomes, went into each replicate PCR. Genomic DNA from unsorted PBMC was sequenced over ten immunoSEQ deep assay plates. The purified libraries were quantified using a Qubit 3.0 fluorometer, sized with a Bioanalyzer 2100, and then quantified again using the KAPA Library Quantification kit. Every immunoSEQ 96-well plate was sequenced on a dedicated single-read 150-cycle Illumina NextSeq 550 flow cell. Under the source paper's analysis protocol: Because only junctional sequences without quality scores were contained in the immunoSEQ output, filtering matching that applied to full-length reads could not be performed. To assign V/J genes and CDR3, sequences were annotated against IMGT germline references using PyIR, a Python wrapper for IgBLAST v1.9. Reads with weak V/J assignments (E-value above 1e-6), missing CDR3, stop codons, out-of-frame junctions, or ambiguous translated residues were removed. A V3J clonotype was defined by an identical inferred V gene, J gene, and CDR3 amino acid sequence. Percentage overlap between repertoires was computed as shared unique clonotypes divided by the size of the smaller repertoire. Richness of each repertoire was evaluated using RTK rarefaction, the Chao1 estimator, and Recon v2.1 estimates of unobserved clonotypes. The table was pulled from immuneACCESS by TCRdb, which kept in-frame rearrangements only. Such tables lose some clones; where checked, under half of the loss comes from unresolved V genes, and the rest has no known cause. The DNA gave D and trimming, while V, J and clone size come from that table. In this sample the table shows 520,000 or so clones, approximately 79% of which occur a single time. The ten largest clones capture under 15% of the sample.

These data belong to a study of shared clonotypes between healthy human individuals (TCRdb year 2020). General notes on the study: A couple of women and a few men aged 18 to 49 years were included in the cohort. To estimate repertoire size and how much clonotypes are shared between individuals, the study performed deep sequencing of blood TCR repertoires from roughly five healthy adults. Libraries were prepared and TCR repertoires were sequenced by different laboratories using diverse techniques, in order to increase sequencing depth and limit assay-specific biases. Between about 0.85 and 9.5 billion PBMCs per donor were obtained by leukapheresis.

The donors were healthy, HIV-negative adults with no recently reported acute infections or vaccinations. Every donor was a Caucasian adult residing in Nashville, Tennessee, USA. In the unsorted samples, 90 million or so PBMCs were counted, and genomic DNA was extracted using the QIAamp DNA Blood Mini kit. After blood collection by leukapheresis, PBMCs were isolated using Ficoll-Histopaque density gradient centrifugation and then cryopreserved in the vapor phase of liquid nitrogen. The investigation overall reported the following: Because the study included a small number of donors, the genetic and exposure-history diversity represented was limited. Based on pairwise subsampling, the degree of clonotype sharing among donors was expected to be affected by sequencing depth. Sampling was restricted to blood, and TCR repertoires in tissue are likely to differ from TCR repertoires in blood.

The chain is made from TRBV5-1 and TRBJ2-7; the D gene is tentatively TRBD1 or TRBD2, each matching 5 bases. This clonotype originated in a woman between 40 and 55 years old in good health. Some clones in this sample may be carry-over from other donors' samples. Sequencing input: PBMCs. This receptor has the CDR3 CASSDLPEGEQYF. The DNA sequence is TGCGCCAGCTCGGACCTCCCCGAGGGGGAGCAGTACTTC. Reference TRBV5-1 and TRBJ2-7 proteins supply the regions before and after the CDR3; the full variable domain is: KAGVTQTPRYLIKTRGQQVTLSCSPISGHRSVSWYQQTPGQGLQFLFEYFSETQRNKGNFPGRFSGRQFSNSRSEMNVSTLELGDSALYLCASSDLPEGEQYFGPGTRLTVT.